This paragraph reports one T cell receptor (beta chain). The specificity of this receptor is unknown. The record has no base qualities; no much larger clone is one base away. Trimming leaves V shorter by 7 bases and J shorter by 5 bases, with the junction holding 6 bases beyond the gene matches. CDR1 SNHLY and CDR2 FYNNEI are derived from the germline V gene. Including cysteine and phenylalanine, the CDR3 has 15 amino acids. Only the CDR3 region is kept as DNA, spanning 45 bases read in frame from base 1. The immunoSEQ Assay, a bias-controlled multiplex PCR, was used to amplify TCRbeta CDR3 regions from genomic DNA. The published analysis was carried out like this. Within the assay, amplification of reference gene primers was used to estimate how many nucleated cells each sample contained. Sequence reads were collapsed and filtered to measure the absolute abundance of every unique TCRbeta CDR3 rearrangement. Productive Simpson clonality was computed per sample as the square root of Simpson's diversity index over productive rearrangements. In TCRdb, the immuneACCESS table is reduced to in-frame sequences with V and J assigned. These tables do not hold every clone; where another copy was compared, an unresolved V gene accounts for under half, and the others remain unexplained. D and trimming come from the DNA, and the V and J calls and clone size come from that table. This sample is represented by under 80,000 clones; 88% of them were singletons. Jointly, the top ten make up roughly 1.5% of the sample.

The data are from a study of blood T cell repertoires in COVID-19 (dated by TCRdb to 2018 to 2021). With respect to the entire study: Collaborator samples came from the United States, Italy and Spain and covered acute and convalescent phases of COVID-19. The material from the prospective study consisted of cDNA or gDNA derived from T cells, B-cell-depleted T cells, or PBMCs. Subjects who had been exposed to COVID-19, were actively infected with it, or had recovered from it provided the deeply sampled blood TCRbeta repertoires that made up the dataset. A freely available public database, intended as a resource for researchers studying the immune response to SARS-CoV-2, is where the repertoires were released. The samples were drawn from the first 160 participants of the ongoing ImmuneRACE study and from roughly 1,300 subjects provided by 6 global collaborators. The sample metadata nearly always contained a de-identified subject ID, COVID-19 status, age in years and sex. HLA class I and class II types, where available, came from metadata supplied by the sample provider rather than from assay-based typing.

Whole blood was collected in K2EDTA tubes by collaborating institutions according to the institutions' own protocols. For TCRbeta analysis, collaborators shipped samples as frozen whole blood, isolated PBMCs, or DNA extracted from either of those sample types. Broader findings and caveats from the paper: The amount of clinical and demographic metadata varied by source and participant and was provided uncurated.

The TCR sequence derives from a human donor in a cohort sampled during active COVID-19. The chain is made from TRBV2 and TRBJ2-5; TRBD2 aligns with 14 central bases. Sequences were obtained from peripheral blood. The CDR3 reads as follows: CASKGTSGSFETQYF. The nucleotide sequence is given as TGTGCCAGCAAGGGGACTAGCGGGAGTTTCGAGACCCAGTACTTC.